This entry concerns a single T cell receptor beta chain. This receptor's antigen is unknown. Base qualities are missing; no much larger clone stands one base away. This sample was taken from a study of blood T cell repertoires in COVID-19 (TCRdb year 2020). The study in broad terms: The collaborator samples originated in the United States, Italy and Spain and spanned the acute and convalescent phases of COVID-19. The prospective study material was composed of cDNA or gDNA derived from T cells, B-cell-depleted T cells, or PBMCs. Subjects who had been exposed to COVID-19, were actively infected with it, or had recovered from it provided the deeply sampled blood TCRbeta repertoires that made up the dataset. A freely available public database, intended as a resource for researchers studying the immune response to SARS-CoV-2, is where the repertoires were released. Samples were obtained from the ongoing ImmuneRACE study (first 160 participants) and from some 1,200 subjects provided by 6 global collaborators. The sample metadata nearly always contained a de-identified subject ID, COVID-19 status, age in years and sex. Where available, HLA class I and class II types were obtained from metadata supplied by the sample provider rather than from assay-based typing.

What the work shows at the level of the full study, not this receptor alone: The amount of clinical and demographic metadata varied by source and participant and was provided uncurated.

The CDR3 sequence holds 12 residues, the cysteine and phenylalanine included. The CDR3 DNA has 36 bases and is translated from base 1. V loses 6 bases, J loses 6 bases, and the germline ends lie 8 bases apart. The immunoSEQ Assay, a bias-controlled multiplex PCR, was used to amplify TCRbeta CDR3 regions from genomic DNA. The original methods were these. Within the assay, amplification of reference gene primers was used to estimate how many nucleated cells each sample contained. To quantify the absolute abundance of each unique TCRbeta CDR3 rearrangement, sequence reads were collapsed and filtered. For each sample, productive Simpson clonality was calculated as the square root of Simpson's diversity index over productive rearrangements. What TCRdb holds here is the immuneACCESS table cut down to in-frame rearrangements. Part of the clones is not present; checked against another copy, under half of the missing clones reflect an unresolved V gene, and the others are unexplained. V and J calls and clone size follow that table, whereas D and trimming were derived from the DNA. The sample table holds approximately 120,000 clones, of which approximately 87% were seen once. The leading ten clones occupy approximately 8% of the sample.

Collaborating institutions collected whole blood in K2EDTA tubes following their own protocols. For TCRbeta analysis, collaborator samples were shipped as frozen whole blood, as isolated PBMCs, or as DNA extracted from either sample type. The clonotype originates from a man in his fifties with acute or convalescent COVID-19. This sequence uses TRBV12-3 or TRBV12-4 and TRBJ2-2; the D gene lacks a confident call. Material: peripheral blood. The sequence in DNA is TGTGCCAGCAGATATGGGCCCGGGGAGCTGTTTTTT. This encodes CASRYGPGELFF.